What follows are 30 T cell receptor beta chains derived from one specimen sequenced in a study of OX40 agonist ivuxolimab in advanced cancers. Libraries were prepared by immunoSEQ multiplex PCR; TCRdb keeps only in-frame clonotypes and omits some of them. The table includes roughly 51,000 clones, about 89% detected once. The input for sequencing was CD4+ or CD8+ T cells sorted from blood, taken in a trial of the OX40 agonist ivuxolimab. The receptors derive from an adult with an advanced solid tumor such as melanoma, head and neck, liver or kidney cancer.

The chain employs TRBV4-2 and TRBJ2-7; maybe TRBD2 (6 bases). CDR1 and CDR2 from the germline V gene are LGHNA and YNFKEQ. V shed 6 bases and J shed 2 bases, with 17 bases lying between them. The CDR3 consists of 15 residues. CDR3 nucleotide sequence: TGTGCCAGCAGTCCCACCTCTAGCGCGGCCTACGAGCAGTACTTC. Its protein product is CASSPTSSAAYEQYF.

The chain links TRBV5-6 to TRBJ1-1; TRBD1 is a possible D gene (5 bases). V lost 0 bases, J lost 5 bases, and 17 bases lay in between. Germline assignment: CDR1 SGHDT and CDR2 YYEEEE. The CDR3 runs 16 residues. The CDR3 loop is CASSLGRRRGLTEAFF. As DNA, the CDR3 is TGTGCCAGCAGCTTGGGACGCCGGAGGGGATTAACTGAAGCTTTCTTT. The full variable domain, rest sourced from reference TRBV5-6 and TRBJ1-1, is DAGVTQSPTHLIKTRGQQVTLRCSPKSGHDTVSWYQQALGQGPQFIFQYYEEEERQRGNFPDRFSGHQFPNYSSELNVNALLLGDSALYLCASSLGRRRGLTEAFFGQGTRLTVV.

The CDR3 protein is CASSSGGRNEQYF. The CDR3 DNA sequence: TGCGCCAGCAGCTCAGGGGGGAGAAACGAGCAGTACTTC. The chain has TRBV5-1 and TRBJ2-7; TRBD1 is a possible D gene (7 bases). The CDR3 totals 13 residues. Looked up from germline, CDR1 is SGHRS and CDR2 is YFSETQ. Deletions cut 3 bases from V and 5 bases from J, with 12 bases between.

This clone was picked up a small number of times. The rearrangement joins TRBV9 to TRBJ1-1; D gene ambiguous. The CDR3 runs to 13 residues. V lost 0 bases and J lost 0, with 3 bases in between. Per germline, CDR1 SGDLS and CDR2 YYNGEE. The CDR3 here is CASSVGMNTEAFF. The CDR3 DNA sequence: TGTGCCAGCAGCGTAGGGATGAACACTGAAGCTTTCTTT.

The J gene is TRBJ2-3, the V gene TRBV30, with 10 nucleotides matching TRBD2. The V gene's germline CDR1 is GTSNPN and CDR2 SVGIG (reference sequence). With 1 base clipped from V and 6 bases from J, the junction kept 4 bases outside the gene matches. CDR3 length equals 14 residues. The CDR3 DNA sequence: TGTGCCTGGAGTGGCCTAGCGGGGGTTGATACGCAGTATTTT. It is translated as CAWSGLAGVDTQYF. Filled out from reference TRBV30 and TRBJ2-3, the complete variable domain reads SQTIHQWPATLVQPVGSPLSLECTVEGTSNPNLYWYRQAAGRGLQLLFYSVGIGQISSEVPQNLSASRPQDRQFILSSKKLLLSDSGFYLCAWSGLAGVDTQYFGPGTRLTVL.

The CDR3 is CASSQRGAPDTQYF. The CDR3 bases are TGTGCCAGCAGTCAGCGGGGGGCCCCGGATACGCAGTATTTT. The chain joins TRBV6-6 to TRBJ2-3, with 9 bases matching TRBD2. CDR1 and CDR2 from the germline V gene are MNHNY and SVGAGI (reference sequence). The V and J ends lost 5 bases and 6 bases, in that order; junction bases with no gene match: 6. This CDR3 is built from 14 residues.

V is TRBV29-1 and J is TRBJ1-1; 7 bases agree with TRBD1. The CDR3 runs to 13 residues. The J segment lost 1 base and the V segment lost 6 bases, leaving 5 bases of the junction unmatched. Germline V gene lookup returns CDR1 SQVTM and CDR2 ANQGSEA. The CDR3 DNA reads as TGCAGCGTCGCGGGACAGTGGAACACTGAAGCTTTCTTT. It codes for CSVAGQWNTEAFF.

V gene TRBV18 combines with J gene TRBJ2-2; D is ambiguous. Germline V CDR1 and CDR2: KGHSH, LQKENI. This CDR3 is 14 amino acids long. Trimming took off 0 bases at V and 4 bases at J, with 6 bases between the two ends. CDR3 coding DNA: TGTGCCAGCTCACCACCTACTCTCACCGGGGAGCTGTTTTTT. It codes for CASSPPTLTGELFF.

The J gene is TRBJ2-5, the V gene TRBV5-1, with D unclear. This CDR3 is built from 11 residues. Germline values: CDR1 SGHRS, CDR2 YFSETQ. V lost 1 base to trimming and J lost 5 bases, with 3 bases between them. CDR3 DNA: TGCGCCAGCAGCTTGAGTGAGACCCAGTACTTC. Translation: CASSLSETQYF.

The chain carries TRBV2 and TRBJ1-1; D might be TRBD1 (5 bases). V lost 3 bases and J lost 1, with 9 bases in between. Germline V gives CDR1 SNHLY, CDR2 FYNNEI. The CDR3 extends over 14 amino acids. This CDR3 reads CASSDGRENTEAFF. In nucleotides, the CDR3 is TGTGCCAGCAGTGACGGCAGGGAGAACACTGAAGCTTTCTTT.

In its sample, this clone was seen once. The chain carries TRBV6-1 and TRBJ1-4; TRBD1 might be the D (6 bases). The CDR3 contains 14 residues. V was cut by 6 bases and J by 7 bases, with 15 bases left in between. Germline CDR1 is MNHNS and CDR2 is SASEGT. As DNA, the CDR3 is TGTGCCAGCAGGGGGCAGGGGCGAGGTGAAAAACTGTTTTTT. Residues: CASRGQGRGEKLFF.

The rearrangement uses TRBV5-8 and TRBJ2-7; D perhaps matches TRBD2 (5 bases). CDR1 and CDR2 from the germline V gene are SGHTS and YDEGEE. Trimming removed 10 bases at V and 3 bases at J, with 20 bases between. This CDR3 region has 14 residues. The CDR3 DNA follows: TGTGCCGCAAAGGCCAGATCCACTAGCTACGAGCAGTACTTC. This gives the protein CAAKARSTSYEQYF.

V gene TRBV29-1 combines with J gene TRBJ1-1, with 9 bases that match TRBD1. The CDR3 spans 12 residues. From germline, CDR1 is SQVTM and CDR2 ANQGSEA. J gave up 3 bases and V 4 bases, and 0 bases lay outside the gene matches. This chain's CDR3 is CSVGQGDTEAFF. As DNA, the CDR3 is TGCAGCGTTGGACAGGGGGACACTGAAGCTTTCTTT. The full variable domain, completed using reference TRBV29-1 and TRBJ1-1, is SAVISQKPSRDICQRGTSLTIQCQVDSQVTMMFWYRQQPGQSLTLIATANQGSEATYESGFVIDKFPISRPNLTFSTLTVSNMSPEDSSIYLCSVGQGDTEAFFGQGTRLTVV.

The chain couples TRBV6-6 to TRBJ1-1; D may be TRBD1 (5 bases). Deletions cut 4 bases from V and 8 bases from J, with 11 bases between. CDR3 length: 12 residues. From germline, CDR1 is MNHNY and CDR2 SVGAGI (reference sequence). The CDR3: CASSSGHPEAFF. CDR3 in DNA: TGTGCCAGCAGTTCCGGACATCCCGAAGCTTTCTTT.

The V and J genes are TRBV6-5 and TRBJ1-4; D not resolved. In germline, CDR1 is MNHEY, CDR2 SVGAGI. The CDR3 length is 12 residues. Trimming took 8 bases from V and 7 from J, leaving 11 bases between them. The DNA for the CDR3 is TGTGCCAGCCGGACTTCAGCTGAAAAACTGTTTTTT. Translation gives CASRTSAEKLFF.

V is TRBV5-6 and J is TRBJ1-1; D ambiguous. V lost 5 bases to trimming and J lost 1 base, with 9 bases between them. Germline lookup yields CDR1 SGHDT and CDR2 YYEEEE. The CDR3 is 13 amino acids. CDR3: CASRTDPNTEAFF. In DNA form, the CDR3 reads TGTGCCAGCAGGACCGATCCGAACACTGAAGCTTTCTTT.

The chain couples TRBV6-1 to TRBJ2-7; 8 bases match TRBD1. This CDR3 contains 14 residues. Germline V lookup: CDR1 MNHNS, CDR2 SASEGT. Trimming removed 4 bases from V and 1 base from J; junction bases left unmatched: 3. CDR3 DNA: TGTGCCAGCAGTGCGGGACAGGCTTCCTACGAGCAGTACTTC. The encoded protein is CASSAGQASYEQYF.

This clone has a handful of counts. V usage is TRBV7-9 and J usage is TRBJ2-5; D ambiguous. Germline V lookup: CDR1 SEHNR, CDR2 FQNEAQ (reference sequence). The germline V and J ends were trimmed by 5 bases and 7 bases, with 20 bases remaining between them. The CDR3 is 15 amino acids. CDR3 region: CASSPEGSGFGTQYF. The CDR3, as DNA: TGTGCCAGCAGCCCCGAAGGCAGTGGGTTCGGGACCCAGTACTTC.

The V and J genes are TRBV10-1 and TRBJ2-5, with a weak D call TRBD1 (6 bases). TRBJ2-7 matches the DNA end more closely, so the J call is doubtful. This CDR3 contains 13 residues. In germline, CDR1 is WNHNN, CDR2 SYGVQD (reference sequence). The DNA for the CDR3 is TGCGCCAGCAGTCGGAACAGGGCAGACGAGCAGTACTTC. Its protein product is CASSRNRADEQYF.

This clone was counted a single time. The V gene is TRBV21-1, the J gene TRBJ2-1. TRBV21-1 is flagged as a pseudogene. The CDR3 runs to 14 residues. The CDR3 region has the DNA TGTGCCAGCAGCAGGCTAGGGTACTACAATGAGCAGTTCTTC. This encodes CASSRLGYYNEQFF.

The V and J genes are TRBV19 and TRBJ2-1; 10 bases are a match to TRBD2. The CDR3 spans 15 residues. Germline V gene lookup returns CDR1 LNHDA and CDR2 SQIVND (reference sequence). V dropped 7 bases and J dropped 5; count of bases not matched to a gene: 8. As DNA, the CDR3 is TGTGCCAGTACGTTGACTAGCGGGTTCAACAATGAGCAGTTCTTC. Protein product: CASTLTSGFNNEQFF.

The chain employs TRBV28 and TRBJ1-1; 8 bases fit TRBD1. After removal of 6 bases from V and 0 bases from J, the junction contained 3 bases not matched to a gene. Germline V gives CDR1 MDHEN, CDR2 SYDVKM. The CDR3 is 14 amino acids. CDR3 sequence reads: CASSAGGLNTEAFF. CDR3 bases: TGTGCCAGCAGCGCAGGGGGCCTGAACACTGAAGCTTTCTTT.

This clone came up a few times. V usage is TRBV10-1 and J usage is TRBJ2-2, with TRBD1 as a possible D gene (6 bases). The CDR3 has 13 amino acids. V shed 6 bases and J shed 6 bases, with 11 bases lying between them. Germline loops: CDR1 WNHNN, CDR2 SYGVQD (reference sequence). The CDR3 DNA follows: TGCGCCAGCAGGGACAGCCTCTCCGGGGAGCTGTTTTTT. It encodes CASRDSLSGELFF.

CDR3 nucleotide sequence: TGTGCCAGTCAAAATATCGCAGATACGCAGTATTTT. Residues: CASQNIADTQYF. The chain combines TRBV25-1 with TRBJ2-3; no clear D gene. Per the germline V gene, CDR1 is MGHDK and CDR2 is SYGVNS. This CDR3 comprises 12 residues. V was trimmed by 9 bases and J by 4 bases, leaving 11 bases between them.

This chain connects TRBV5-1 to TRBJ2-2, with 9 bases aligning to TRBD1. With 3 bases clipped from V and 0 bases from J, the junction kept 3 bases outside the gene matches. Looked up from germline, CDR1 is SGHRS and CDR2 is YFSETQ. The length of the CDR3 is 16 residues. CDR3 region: CASSSGQGPNTGELFF. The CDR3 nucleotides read TGCGCCAGCAGCTCTGGACAGGGGCCGAACACCGGGGAGCTGTTTTTT.

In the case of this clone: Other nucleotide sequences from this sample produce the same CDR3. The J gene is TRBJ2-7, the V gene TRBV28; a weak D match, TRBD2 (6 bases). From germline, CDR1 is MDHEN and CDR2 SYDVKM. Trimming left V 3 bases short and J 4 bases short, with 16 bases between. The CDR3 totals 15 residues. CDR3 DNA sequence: TGTGCCAGCAGTTTCCCACGGCGGGGCTCTTACGAGCAGTACTTC. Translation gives CASSFPRRGSYEQYF.

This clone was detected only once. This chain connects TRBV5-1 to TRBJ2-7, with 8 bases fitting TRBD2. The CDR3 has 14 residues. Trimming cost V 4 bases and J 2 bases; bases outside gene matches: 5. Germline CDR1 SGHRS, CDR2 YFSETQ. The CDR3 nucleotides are TGCGCCAGCAGCCGCGGGGGACTAGCCTACGAGCAGTACTTC. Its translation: CASSRGGLAYEQYF.

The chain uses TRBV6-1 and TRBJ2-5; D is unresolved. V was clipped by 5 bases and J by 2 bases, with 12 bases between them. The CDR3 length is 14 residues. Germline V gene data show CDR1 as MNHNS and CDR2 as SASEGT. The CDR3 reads CASSPRTSQETQYF. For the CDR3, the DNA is TGTGCCAGCAGTCCCCGTACATCACAAGAGACCCAGTACTTC.

The CDR3 bases are TGTGCCAGCAGTTCCTGGACTAGCGGGGGGCAAGAGACCCAGTACTTC. Its translation is CASSSWTSGGQETQYF. The rearrangement links TRBV28 to TRBJ2-5; 14 bases fit TRBD2. Germline CDR1 is MDHEN and CDR2 is SYDVKM. There are 16 residues in the CDR3. The V segment lost 4 bases and the J segment 2 bases; nucleotides outside the gene matches: 3.

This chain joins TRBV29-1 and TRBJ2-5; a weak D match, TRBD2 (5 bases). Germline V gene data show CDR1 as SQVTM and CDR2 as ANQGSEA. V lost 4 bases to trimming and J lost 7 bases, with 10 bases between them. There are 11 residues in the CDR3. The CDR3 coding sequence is TGCAGCGTTGCTGATCGGGGGACCCAGTACTTC. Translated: CSVADRGTQYF.